These 14 T cell receptor beta chains share one sample of origin, sequenced in a study of T cells in Graves' hyperthyroidism and ophthalmopathy. Template material for amplifying TCR beta CDR3 regions consisted of RNA transcripts. HTBI primers were used for first-round RT-PCR of the TCR CDR3. TCRdb re-called the multiplex PCR reads through MiXCR, storing one row per CDR3 protein. The sample shows fewer than 350,000 distinct CDR3 sequences, 15% to 20% of them seen only once. The sample comprised blood. The receptors stem from a woman between 50 and 59 years old with Graves' hyperthyroidism.

The genes are TRBV19 and TRBJ1-5, with D possibly being TRBD1 (5 bases). With 6 bases removed from V and 5 bases from J, the gap between germline ends came to 14 bases. There are 14 residues in the CDR3. CDR1 LNHDA and CDR2 SQIVND come from the germline V gene (reference sequence). CDR3 in DNA: TGTGCCAGTAGCAAACTTCAGGGCTATCAGCCCCAGCATTTT. Amino acid sequence: CASSKLQGYQPQHF. Full variable domain (missing parts from reference TRBV19 and TRBJ1-5): DGGITQSPKYLFRKEGQNVTLSCEQNLNHDAMYWYRQDPGQGLRLIYYSQIVNDFQKGDIAEGYSVSREKKESFPLTVTSAQKNPTAFYLCASSKLQGYQPQHFGDGTRLSIL.

This clonotype was observed once. The gene calls are TRBV6-1 and TRBJ2-5; unclear D gene. Germline assignment: CDR1 MNHNS and CDR2 SASEGT. The ends were cut back, 4 bases at V and 4 bases at J, with 19 bases in the middle. CDR3 size: 16 residues. The CDR3 DNA follows: TGTGCCAGCAGTGGAATTACACCTCGGTCGGGAGAGACCCAGTACTTC. Translation: CASSGITPRSGETQYF.

This clonotype was seen ten or more times. The V call is TRBV11-2, the J call TRBJ2-7, with D possibly being TRBD1 (5 bases). Trimming stripped 1 base from V and 3 bases from J, with 10 bases between. CDR1 SGHAT and CDR2 FQNNGV come from the germline V gene. The CDR3 consists of 14 residues. As DNA, the CDR3 is TGTGCCAGCAGCTTAGCGGTGCAGGGCTACGAGCAGTACTTC. Translation gives CASSLAVQGYEQYF.

The chain links TRBV12-3 or TRBV12-4 to TRBJ2-7, with no clear D. This CDR3 is 15 amino acids long. Trimming took off 3 bases at V and 0 bases at J, with 12 bases between the two ends. The CDR3 loop is CASSFYAESSYEQYF. DNA for the CDR3: TGTGCCAGCAGTTTCTATGCGGAGAGCTCCTACGAGCAGTACTTC.

This clonotype appeared many times. J is TRBJ2-1 and V is TRBV7-3; no definite D call. The V gene lost 3 bases and the J gene lost 5 bases, with 11 bases spanning the gap. The germline CDR1 and CDR2 sequences are SGHTA and FQGTGA. The length of the CDR3 is 14 residues. The CDR3 loop reads CASSFGFGNNEQFF. The CDR3 DNA is TGTGCCAGCAGCTTCGGCTTCGGTAACAATGAGCAGTTCTTC. Combining the CDR3 with reference TRBV7-3 and TRBJ2-1 gives the whole variable domain GAGVSQTPSNKVTEKGKYVELRCDPISGHTALYWYRQSLGQGPEFLIYFQGTGAADDSGLPNDRFFAVRPEGSVSTLKIQRTERGDSAVYLCASSFGFGNNEQFFGPGTRLTVL.

This clonotype has ten or more counts. The CDR3 coding sequence is TGCGCCAGCAGTTCTCTAGCGGGGGCTGACAATGAGCAGTTCTTC. Translated, it gives CASSSLAGADNEQFF. This chain joins TRBV5-1 and TRBJ2-1; 10 bases are a match to TRBD2. Germline assignment: CDR1 SGHRS and CDR2 YFSETQ. Trimming removed 5 bases from V and 5 bases from J; junction bases left unmatched: 7. The CDR3 consists of 15 residues. Full variable domain (outside the CDR3, taken from reference TRBV5-1 and TRBJ2-1): KAGVTQTPRYLIKTRGQQVTLSCSPISGHRSVSWYQQTPGQGLQFLFEYFSETQRNKGNFPGRFSGRQFSNSRSEMNVSTLELGDSALYLCASSSLAGADNEQFFGPGTRLTVL.

This clonotype was seen many times. The chain is built from TRBV11-2 and TRBJ2-2; D gene uncertain. V lost 3 bases, J lost 16 bases, and 12 bases lay in between. Per the germline V gene, CDR1 is SGHAT and CDR2 is FQNNGV. The CDR3 is made up of 11 amino acids. The chain's CDR3 is CASSFYPDTFF. The DNA for the CDR3 is TGTGCCAGCAGCTTTTACCCCGATACGTTTTTT. Together with reference TRBV11-2 and TRBJ2-2, the CDR3 gives the full variable domain: EAGVAQSPRYKIIEKRQSVAFWCNPISGHATLYWYQQILGQGPKLLIQFQNNGVVDDSQLPKDRFSAERLKGVDSTLKIQPAKLEDSAVYLCASSFYPDTFFGEGSRLTVL.

J is TRBJ1-2 and V is TRBV9; weak D call: TRBD1 (5 bases). This CDR3 is 14 amino acids long. V lost 2 bases and J lost 8, with 16 bases in between. Germline V gives CDR1 SGDLS, CDR2 YYNGEE. CDR3 bases: TGTGCCAGCAGCGTTTTGGGCCAGGGCTGGGGCTACACCTTC. Amino acid sequence: CASSVLGQGWGYTF.

Many counts were recorded for this clonotype. The genes are TRBV18 and TRBJ2-3; maybe TRBD1 (5 bases). V lost 2 bases and J lost 3, with 9 bases in between. Looked up from germline, CDR1 is KGHSH and CDR2 is LQKENI. CDR3 length: 14 amino acids. CDR3 bases: TGTGCCAGCTCACCAAATGACAGTACAGATACGCAGTATTTT. As protein: CASSPNDSTDTQYF.

This clonotype has only a few counts. The rearrangement links TRBV20-1 to TRBJ1-6, with TRBD1 matching 7 bases. Trimming at V came to 5 bases and at J to 4 bases, leaving 8 bases not matched to a gene. CDR1 and CDR2 (germline): DFQATT, SNEGSKA (reference sequence). The CDR3 is 15 amino acids. In DNA, the CDR3 is TGCAGTGCTCCAAGGGACAGCTTGTATAATTCACCCCTCCACTTT. It yields the protein CSAPRDSLYNSPLHF.

To note about this clonotype: This may stem from a read error, because a much larger clone lies one nucleotide away. This sequence joins TRBV2 and TRBJ1-6, with D unresolved. The germline gives CDR1 SNHLY, CDR2 FYNNEI. This CDR3 spans 16 amino acids. As DNA, the CDR3 is TGTGCCAGCAGTGAAGCGCGTGGCCAGTTTAATCCACCCCTCCACTTT. It codes for CASSEARGQFNPPLHF.

The CDR3 is CASRQADSAPLHF. The CDR3 nucleotides read TGTGCCAGCAGGCAAGCAGACAGTGCACCCCTCCACTTT. V is TRBV6-1 and J is TRBJ1-6; D is possibly TRBD1 (5 bases). V was pared by 6 bases and J by 11 bases, with 14 bases between. Germline CDR1 is MNHNS and CDR2 is SASEGT. CDR3 size: 13 residues.

This clonotype was found a few times. This chain uses TRBV12-5 with TRBJ2-1; a possible D gene is TRBD1 (6 bases). This CDR3 is built from 15 residues. Per the germline V gene, CDR1 is LGHNT and CDR2 is FRNRAP. The ends were cut back, 3 bases at V and 5 bases at J, with 14 bases in the middle. CDR3 DNA sequence: TGTGCTAGTGGTTTTGGTCAGGGGTATAACAATGAGCAGTTCTTC. Translated: CASGFGQGYNNEQFF.

This clonotype came up many times. The genes are TRBV2 and TRBJ2-5; 14 nucleotides line up with TRBD2. The CDR3 is 16 residues long. Germline values: CDR1 SNHLY, CDR2 FYNNEI. J lost 9 bases, V lost 5 bases, and 11 bases had no gene match. CDR3 protein: CASSPGTSGGLRAQYF. CDR3 coding DNA: TGTGCCAGCAGTCCCGGGACTAGCGGGGGCCTCAGGGCCCAGTACTTC. The full variable domain, with the rest looked up from reference TRBV2 and TRBJ2-5, is EPEVTQTPSHQVTQMGQEVILRCVPISNHLYFYWYRQILGQKVEFLVSFYNNEISEKSEIFDDQFSVERPDGSNFTLKIRSTKLEDSAMYFCASSPGTSGGLRAQYFGPGTRLLVL.